This T cell receptor beta chain was obtained from a study of blood T cell repertoires in COVID-19. Sequenced by immunoSEQ multiplex PCR; TCRdb stores in-frame clones only, minus some. Altogether approximately 93,000 clones are present, roughly 88% being singletons, with the ten largest covering 25% to 30%. In this sample, this clone turned up once. What was sequenced was peripheral blood. This receptor was taken from a man in his forties or fifties with active or convalescent COVID-19.

The CDR3 DNA is TGCAGCGGAAGGATTGTGCTAGCGGGAGCCACAGATACGCAGTATTTT. It translates to CSGRIVLAGATDTQYF. The chain employs TRBV29-1 and TRBJ2-3, with 10 bases fitting TRBD2. The length of the CDR3 is 16 residues. Looked up from germline, CDR1 is SQVTM and CDR2 is ANQGSEA. V dropped 7 bases and J dropped 2; count of bases not matched to a gene: 12.